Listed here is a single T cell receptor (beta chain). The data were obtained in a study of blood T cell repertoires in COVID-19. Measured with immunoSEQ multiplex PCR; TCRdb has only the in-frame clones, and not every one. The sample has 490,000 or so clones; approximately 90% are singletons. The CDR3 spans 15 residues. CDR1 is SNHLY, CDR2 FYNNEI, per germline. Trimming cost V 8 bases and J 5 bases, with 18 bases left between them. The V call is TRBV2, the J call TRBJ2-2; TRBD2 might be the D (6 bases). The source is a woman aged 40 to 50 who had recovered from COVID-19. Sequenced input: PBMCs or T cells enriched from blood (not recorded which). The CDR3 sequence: CASPQEEGGTGELFF. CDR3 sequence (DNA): TGTGCCAGCCCCCAAGAGGAGGGAGGAACCGGGGAGCTGTTTTTT.